The clone carrying this T cell receptor beta chain was recorded at least ten times. What it binds is unknown. This entry is derived from a study of blood T cells in healthy people across ages. Study-level results: Versus aged donors, long-lived donors had higher diversity and more naive CD4+ cells.

It was with a sample-barcoded 5' primer and a J-beta primer mix that a second PCR of roughly 7 to 12 cycles was run. The yield of each sample was at least 2.5 million CDR3-containing paired-end reads. TCRdb analysed the 5' RACE reads with MiXCR anew, one entry per CDR3 protein. The sample contains hundreds of thousands of distinct CDR3 sequences, 27% of which appear only once. Germline CDR1 and CDR2: MDHEN and SYDVKM. J was trimmed by 4 bases and V by 6 bases; bases with no gene match: 7. The CDR3 is 15 residues long. The data were also submitted as part of a second study, on T cells of mothers and their children.

This TCR was recovered from a boy aged 2-15 years in good health. Sequences were obtained from blood. V and J are TRBV28 and TRBJ2-7; 12 nucleotides line up with TRBD2. CDR3 bases: TGTGCCAGCAGACGACTAGCGGGAGCCAATTACGAGCAGTACTTC. Translated, it gives CASRRLAGANYEQYF.